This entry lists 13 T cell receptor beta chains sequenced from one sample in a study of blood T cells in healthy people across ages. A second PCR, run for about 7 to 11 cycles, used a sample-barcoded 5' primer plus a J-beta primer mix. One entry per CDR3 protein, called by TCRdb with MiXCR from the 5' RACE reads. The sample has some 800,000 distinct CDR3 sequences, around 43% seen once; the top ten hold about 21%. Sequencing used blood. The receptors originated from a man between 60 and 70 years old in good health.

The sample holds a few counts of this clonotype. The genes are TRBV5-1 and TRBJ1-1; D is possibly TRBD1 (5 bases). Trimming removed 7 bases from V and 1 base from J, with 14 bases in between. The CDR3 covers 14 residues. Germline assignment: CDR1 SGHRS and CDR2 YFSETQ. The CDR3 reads CASGQGMENTEAFF. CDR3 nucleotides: TGCGCCAGCGGGCAGGGCATGGAGAACACTGAAGCTTTCTTT.

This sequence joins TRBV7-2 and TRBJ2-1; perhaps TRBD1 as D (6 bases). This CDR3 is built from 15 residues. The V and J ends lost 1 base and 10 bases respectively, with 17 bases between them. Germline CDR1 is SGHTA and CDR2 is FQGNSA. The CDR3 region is CASSLGGGFSYEQFF. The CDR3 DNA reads TGTGCCAGCAGCTTAGGAGGGGGATTCTCCTACGAGCAGTTCTTC.

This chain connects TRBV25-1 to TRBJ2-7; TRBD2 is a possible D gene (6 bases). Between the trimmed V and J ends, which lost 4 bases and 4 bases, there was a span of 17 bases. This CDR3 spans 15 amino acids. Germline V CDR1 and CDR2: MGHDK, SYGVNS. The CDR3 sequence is CASSVWLTGGYEQYF. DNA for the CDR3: TGTGCCAGCAGTGTGTGGCTGACTGGGGGGTACGAGCAGTACTTC.

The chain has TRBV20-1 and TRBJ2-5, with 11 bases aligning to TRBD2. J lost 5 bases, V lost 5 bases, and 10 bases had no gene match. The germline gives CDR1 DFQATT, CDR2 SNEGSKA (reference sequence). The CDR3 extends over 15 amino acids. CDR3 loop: CSARGRRTSGETQYF. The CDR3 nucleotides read TGCAGTGCTCGTGGACGGCGGACTAGCGGGGAGACCCAGTACTTC.

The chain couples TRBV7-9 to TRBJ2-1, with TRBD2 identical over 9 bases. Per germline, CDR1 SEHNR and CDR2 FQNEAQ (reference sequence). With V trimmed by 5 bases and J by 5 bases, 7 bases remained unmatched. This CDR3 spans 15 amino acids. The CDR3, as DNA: TGTGCCAGCAGCGACCCCGGCGGGGGGGACAATGAGCAGTTCTTC. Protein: CASSDPGGGDNEQFF.

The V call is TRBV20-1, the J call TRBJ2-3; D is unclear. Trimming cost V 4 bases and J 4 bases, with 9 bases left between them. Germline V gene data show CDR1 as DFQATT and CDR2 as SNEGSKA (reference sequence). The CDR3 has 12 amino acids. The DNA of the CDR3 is TGCAGTGCTACGTCGGACGCAGATACGCAGTATTTT. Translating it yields CSATSDADTQYF.

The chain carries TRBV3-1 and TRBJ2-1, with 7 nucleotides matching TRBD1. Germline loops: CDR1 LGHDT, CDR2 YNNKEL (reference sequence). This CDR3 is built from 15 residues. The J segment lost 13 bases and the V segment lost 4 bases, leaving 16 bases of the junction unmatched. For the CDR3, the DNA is TGTGCCAGCAGCCGAACCTTGGGACAGAAAGAGACCCAGTTCTTC. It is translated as CASSRTLGQKETQFF.

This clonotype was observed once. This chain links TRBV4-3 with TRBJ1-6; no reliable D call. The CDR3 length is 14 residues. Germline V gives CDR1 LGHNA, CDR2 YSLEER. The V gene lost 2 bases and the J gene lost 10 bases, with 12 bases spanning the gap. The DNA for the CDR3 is TGCGCCAGCAGCCAAATCCGACAAGGGTCACCCCTCCACTTT. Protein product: CASSQIRQGSPLHF.

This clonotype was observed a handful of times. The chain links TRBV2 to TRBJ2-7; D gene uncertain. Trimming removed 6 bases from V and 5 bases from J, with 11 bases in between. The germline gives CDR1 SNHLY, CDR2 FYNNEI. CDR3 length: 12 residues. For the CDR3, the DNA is TGTGCCAGCAGAAGGGCGATGGACGAGCAGTACTTC. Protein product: CASRRAMDEQYF. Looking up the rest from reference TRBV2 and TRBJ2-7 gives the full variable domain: EPEVTQTPSHQVTQMGQEVILRCVPISNHLYFYWYRQILGQKVEFLVSFYNNEISEKSEIFDDQFSVERPDGSNFTLKIRSTKLEDSAMYFCASRRAMDEQYFGPGTRLTVT.

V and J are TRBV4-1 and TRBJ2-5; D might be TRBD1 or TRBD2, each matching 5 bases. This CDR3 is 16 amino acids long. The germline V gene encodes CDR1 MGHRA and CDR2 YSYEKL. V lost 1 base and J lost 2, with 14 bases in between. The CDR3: CASSQGHDWGQETQYF. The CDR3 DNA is TGCGCCAGCAGCCAAGGGCACGACTGGGGGCAAGAGACCCAGTACTTC.

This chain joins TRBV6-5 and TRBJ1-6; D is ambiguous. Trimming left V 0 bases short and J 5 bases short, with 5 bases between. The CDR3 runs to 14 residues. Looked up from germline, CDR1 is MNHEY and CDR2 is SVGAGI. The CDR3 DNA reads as TGTGCCAGCAGTTACTCGTACGATAATTCACCCCTCCACTTT. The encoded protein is CASSYSYDNSPLHF.

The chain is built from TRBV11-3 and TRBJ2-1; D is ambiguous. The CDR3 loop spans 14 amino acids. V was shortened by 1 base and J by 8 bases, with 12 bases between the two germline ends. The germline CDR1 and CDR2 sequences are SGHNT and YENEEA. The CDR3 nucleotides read TGTGCCAGCAGCTTAGTCAACAGAGGAGATGAGCAGTTCTTC. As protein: CASSLVNRGDEQFF.

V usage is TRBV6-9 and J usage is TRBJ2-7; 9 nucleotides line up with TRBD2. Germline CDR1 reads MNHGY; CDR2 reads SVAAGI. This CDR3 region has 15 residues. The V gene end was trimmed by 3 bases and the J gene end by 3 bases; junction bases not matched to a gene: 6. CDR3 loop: CASSYIAGEIYEQYF. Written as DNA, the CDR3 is TGTGCCAGCAGTTACATAGCGGGGGAGATCTACGAGCAGTACTTC.